This passage covers 18 T cell receptor beta chains from one sample sequenced in a study of PD-1 blockade in classical Hodgkin lymphoma. Time point here: cycle 4 day 1 (C4D1), after 6 weeks of nivolumab. Each patient experienced a relapse that followed autologous stem cell transplantation, and brentuximab vedotin exposure varied. Profiled with immunoSEQ multiplex PCR; TCRdb holds only in-frame clones, not every one. The sample contains approximately 52,000 clones, approximately 89% of which appear only once. This sample comprised peripheral blood mononuclear cells (PBMCs), obtained before the fourth cycle of nivolumab. Receptors were obtained from a human donor with classical Hodgkin lymphoma.

Here the CDR3 DNA reads TGCGCCAGCACTCTCGAGGATACGCAGTATTTT. It specifies CASTLEDTQYF. The chain couples TRBV5-1 to TRBJ2-3; no clear D gene. This CDR3 has 11 amino acids. Germline lookup yields CDR1 SGHRS and CDR2 YFSETQ. V gave up 6 bases and J gave up 6 bases, with 8 bases separating them.

The chain recombines TRBV4-2 with TRBJ1-2; no firm D call. Germline assignment: CDR1 LGHNA and CDR2 YNFKEQ. Trimming cost V 3 bases and J 6 bases, with 11 bases left between them. This CDR3 is 13 amino acids long. The CDR3 is CASSHRSRNGYTF. CDR3 nucleotides: TGTGCCAGCAGCCATCGAAGTCGAAATGGCTACACCTTC.

V gene TRBV11-2 combines with J gene TRBJ2-1, with no clear D. Trimming removed 5 bases from V and 4 bases from J, with 21 bases in between. Germline V lookup: CDR1 SGHAT, CDR2 FQNNGV. CDR3 length: 17 amino acids. CDR3 sequence (DNA): TGTGCCAGCAGCCCGATGGGCGGCGGATCAGGTTACAATGAGCAGTTCTTC. As protein: CASSPMGGGSGYNEQFF.

The CDR3 spells CASSLEAQGIKFF. The CDR3 DNA sequence: TGCGCCAGCAGCCTGGAAGCGCAGGGTATAAAGTTCTTC. V gene TRBV5-1 combines with J gene TRBJ2-1; a possible D gene is TRBD1 (5 bases). The CDR3 loop spans 13 amino acids. Germline assignment: CDR1 SGHRS and CDR2 YFSETQ. The V end lost 4 bases, the J end lost 14 bases, and 19 bases lay between the germline ends.

This sequence joins TRBV28 and TRBJ1-2; possible D gene TRBD1, 6 bases. The CDR3 length is 14 residues. V dropped 10 bases and J dropped 5 bases, with 20 bases sitting between them. In germline, CDR1 is MDHEN, CDR2 SYDVKM. In DNA form, the CDR3 reads TGTGCCACGCCAGGTTCAGGGGCGCAATATGGCTACACCTTC. Encoded protein: CATPGSGAQYGYTF.

The chain recombines TRBV6-1 with TRBJ1-3; the match to TRBD1 covers 8 bases. This CDR3 region has 15 residues. Germline lookup yields CDR1 MNHNS and CDR2 SASEGT. Trimming took 3 bases from V and 2 from J; bases not matched to a gene: 3. DNA of the CDR3: TGTGCCAGCAGTGAGACGGACAGGGCTGGAAACACCATATATTTT. Translated, it gives CASSETDRAGNTIYF.

The CDR3 DNA reads as TGTGCCAGCAGCCAGGGGAGGGACAGTCCTAATTCACCCCTCCACTTT. This encodes CASSQGRDSPNSPLHF. The chain recombines TRBV4-2 with TRBJ1-6, with 7 bases identical to TRBD1. The germline CDR1 and CDR2 sequences are LGHNA and YNFKEQ. The trim removed 3 bases at V and 6 bases at J, leaving 8 bases unmatched. This CDR3 has 16 residues.

This clone showed up just once. The chain links TRBV28 to TRBJ2-7; D remains ambiguous. Germline lookup yields CDR1 MDHEN and CDR2 SYDVKM. Trimming took off 6 bases at V and 4 bases at J, with 13 bases between the two ends. This CDR3 has 13 residues. This CDR3 reads CASSLAGIYEQYF. DNA for the CDR3: TGTGCCAGCAGCCTTGCAGGAATTTACGAGCAGTACTTC.

This clone was counted only a few times. This rearrangement joins TRBV19 to TRBJ1-5, with 7 bases identical to TRBD1. Looked up from germline, CDR1 is LNHDA and CDR2 is SQIVND (reference sequence). The CDR3 loop spans 17 amino acids. Trimming cost V 0 bases and J 7 bases; bases outside gene matches: 12. This CDR3 is CASSIDGANRGGQPQHF. The CDR3 DNA follows: TGTGCCAGTAGTATAGACGGGGCCAACAGGGGAGGACAGCCCCAGCATTTT.

The chain's CDR3 is CASSVATRVGVNEQFF. CDR3 DNA sequence: TGTGCCAGCAGCGTAGCTACGAGAGTTGGTGTCAATGAGCAGTTCTTC. V usage is TRBV9 and J usage is TRBJ2-1; D not certain. Germline V CDR1 and CDR2: SGDLS, YYNGEE. This CDR3 has 16 residues. The germline V and J ends were trimmed by 0 bases and 6 bases, with 16 bases remaining between them.

This rearrangement joins TRBV5-1 to TRBJ1-3; unclear D gene. Germline values: CDR1 SGHRS, CDR2 YFSETQ. V lost 5 bases and J lost 0, with 18 bases in between. The CDR3 is made up of 17 amino acids. The CDR3 region is CASREDPQPLSGNTIYF. Written as DNA, the CDR3 is TGCGCCAGCAGGGAAGACCCTCAACCCCTCTCTGGAAACACCATATATTTT.

J is TRBJ1-1 and V is TRBV14, with 8 positions matching TRBD1. Per the germline V gene, CDR1 is SGHDN and CDR2 is FVKESK. The length of the CDR3 is 17 residues. With 5 bases clipped from V and 6 bases from J, the junction kept 17 bases outside the gene matches. The CDR3 here is CASSVGQGFTPIPEAFF. The CDR3 DNA reads TGTGCCAGCAGCGTTGGACAGGGCTTCACCCCCATCCCTGAAGCTTTCTTT.

This rearrangement joins TRBV29-1 to TRBJ2-3; D tentatively reads TRBD1 or TRBD2 (5 bases each). Per the germline V gene, CDR1 is SQVTM and CDR2 is ANQGSEA. Trimming took 0 bases from V and 0 from J, leaving 28 bases between them. The CDR3 consists of 21 residues. CDR3 sequence (DNA): TGCAGCGTTGAAGATCCTAACAGGCAATGGGTCGGGATTGCTAGCACAGATACGCAGTATTTT. It encodes CSVEDPNRQWVGIASTDTQYF.

Here the CDR3 reads CASSRTGLNYEQYF. The CDR3 DNA reads as TGTGCCAGCAGCAGAACCGGGCTGAACTACGAGCAGTACTTC. This chain connects TRBV6-1 to TRBJ2-7; D uncertain. The CDR3 extends over 14 amino acids. Germline V gives CDR1 MNHNS, CDR2 SASEGT. V lost 6 bases, J lost 3 bases, and 15 bases lay in between.

The CDR3 protein is CASSPGLAGLSYEQYF. CDR3 coding DNA: TGTGCCAGCAGCCCGGGACTAGCGGGCCTATCCTACGAGCAGTACTTC. V and J are TRBV14 and TRBJ2-7; 12 bases line up with TRBD2. This CDR3 spans 16 amino acids. Trimming removed 4 bases from V and 1 base from J; junction bases left unmatched: 5. Germline V gene lookup returns CDR1 SGHDN and CDR2 FVKESK.

CDR3 loop: CASSLRRTRQETQYF. The CDR3 coding sequence is TGTGCCAGCAGTTTAAGGAGGACTAGACAAGAGACCCAGTACTTC. The gene calls are TRBV27 and TRBJ2-5; 7 nucleotides agree with TRBD2. The CDR3 is 15 residues long. J was trimmed by 2 bases and V by 2 bases; bases with no gene match: 5. Germline V gene sequence: CDR1 MNHEY, CDR2 SMNVEV (reference sequence).

V usage is TRBV18 and J usage is TRBJ1-1; 8 nucleotides line up with TRBD1. The CDR3 runs 14 residues. Per the germline V gene, CDR1 is KGHSH and CDR2 is LQKENI. J was trimmed by 8 bases and V by 2 bases; bases with no gene match: 7. The CDR3, as DNA: TGTGCCAGCTCACCAGGGACAGGAACTCCCGAAGCTTTCTTT. Encoded protein: CASSPGTGTPEAFF. The whole variable domain, filled in from reference TRBV18 and TRBJ1-1, reads NAGVMQNPRHLVRRRGQEARLRCSPMKGHSHVYWYRQLPEEGLKFMVYLQKENIIDESGMPKERFSAEFPKEGPSILRIQQVVRGDSAAYFCASSPGTGTPEAFFGQGTRLTVV.

V and J are TRBV6-6 and TRBJ1-2, with a weak D call TRBD1 (5 bases). The CDR3 length is 12 residues. Germline-derived CDR1 and CDR2 are MNHNY and SVGAGI (reference sequence). The ends were cut back, 5 bases at V and 8 bases at J, with 12 bases in the middle. In nucleotides, the CDR3 is TGTGCCAGCAGTACGGGACCTGGAGGCTACACCTTC. Translating it yields CASSTGPGGYTF.